This entry concerns a single T cell receptor beta chain. This sample stems from a study of Tregs in tolerant kidney transplant recipients. V was pared by 1 base and J by 2 bases, with 17 bases between. The germline gives CDR1 SGHVS, CDR2 FQNEAQ. This CDR3 comprises 17 residues. Profiling relied on immunoSEQ multiplex PCR, and the TCRdb table lists in-frame clones only, not all of them. The sample lists some 240,000 clones, more than 65% occurring once. The sequenced material came from CD4+ T cells from blood. V is TRBV7-8 and J is TRBJ2-5; no clear D. This TCR came from a human donor in good health. Here the CDR3 DNA reads TGTGCCAGCAGCTTAGGTCGCCTCCGGGCGCGGCAAGAGACCCAGTACTTC. It translates to CASSLGRLRARQETQYF.